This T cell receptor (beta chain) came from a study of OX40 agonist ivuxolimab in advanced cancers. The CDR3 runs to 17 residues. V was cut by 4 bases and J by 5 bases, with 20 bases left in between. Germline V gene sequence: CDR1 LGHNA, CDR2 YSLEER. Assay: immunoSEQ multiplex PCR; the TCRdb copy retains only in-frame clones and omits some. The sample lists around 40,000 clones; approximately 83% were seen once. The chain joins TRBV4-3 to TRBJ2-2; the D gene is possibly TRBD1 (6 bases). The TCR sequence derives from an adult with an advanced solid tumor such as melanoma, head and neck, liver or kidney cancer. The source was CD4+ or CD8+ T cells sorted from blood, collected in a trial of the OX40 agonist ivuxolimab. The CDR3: CASSPDFGRGGTGELFF. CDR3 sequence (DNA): TGCGCCAGCAGCCCAGACTTTGGCCGAGGGGGAACCGGGGAGCTGTTTTTT.